The source of this T cell receptor beta chain is a study of blood T cell repertoires in COVID-19. Overall study: Samples of COVID-19 (acute and convalescent) were obtained from the United States, Italy and Spain. PBMCs, B-cell-depleted T cells, or T cells were the source of the cDNA or gDNA that made up the material.

As originally analysed: The authors estimated nucleated cell counts from reference gene primer amplification. Sequenced by immunoSEQ multiplex PCR; TCRdb stores in-frame clones only, minus some. That table supplies the V and J calls and clone size; D and trimming were determined from the DNA. This table has about 190,000 clones, more than 85% appearing once. Sequencing used peripheral blood. This receptor was taken from a young man with acute or convalescent COVID-19.

Written as DNA, the CDR3 is TGTGCCAGCAGGACGACAGGGGCCGCTAATGAAAAACTGTTTTTT. Protein: CASRTTGAANEKLFF. This chain links TRBV6-5 with TRBJ1-4; 8 nucleotides match TRBD1. With V trimmed by 6 bases and J by 3 bases, 6 bases remained unmatched. Germline V CDR1 and CDR2: MNHEY, SVGAGI. The CDR3 is 15 amino acids.